This T cell receptor beta chain stems from a study of blood T cell repertoires in COVID-19. Study details: Nucleic acid was either cDNA or gDNA, and it came from T cells, B-cell-depleted T cells, or PBMCs.

The study drew participants aged about 18 to 90 years from approximately 25 US areas. Cohort allocation depended upon clinical history that participants reported. The CDR3 runs to 15 residues. V was trimmed by 1 base and J by 8 bases, leaving 14 bases between them. CDR1 is MDHEN and CDR2 is SYDVKM in the germline V gene. The authors' processing: For nucleated cells, counts were estimated from reference gene primer amplification. The repertoire was sequenced with immunoSEQ multiplex PCR; TCRdb's copy has only in-frame clones and lacks some. That table is the source of V, J and clone size, and D and trimming were worked out from the DNA. The table shows a few hundred thousand clones, with around 90% occurring only once.

The TCR was taken from a woman between 18 and 30 years old with acute COVID-19. The sample consisted of PBMCs or T cells enriched from blood (not recorded which). The chain has TRBV28 and TRBJ1-4; a weak D match, TRBD1 (6 bases). This CDR3 reads CASSLFFGGGEKLFF. The DNA for the CDR3 is TGTGCCAGCAGTTTATTCTTCGGGGGGGGCGAAAAACTGTTTTTT.